The sequence of this T cell receptor (beta chain) was determined in a study of cytomegalovirus exposure and HLA in healthy donors. The study ran its PCR with 60 Vbeta and 13 Jbeta primers. Data came from immunoSEQ multiplex PCR; TCRdb stores just in-frame clones and leaves some out. The sample records under 150,000 clones, around 86% being singletons. J lost 5 bases, V lost 6 bases, and 11 bases had no gene match. This CDR3 has 16 residues. Germline V CDR1 and CDR2: SGHTA, FQGTGA. What was sequenced was PBMCs. This chain joins TRBV7-3 and TRBJ2-1, with 9 bases identical to TRBD1. The sequence came from a woman aged 45 to 65 in good health and CMV-seropositive. The CDR3 here is CASRPPTGTGHNEQFF. The CDR3, as DNA: TGTGCCAGCAGGCCACCCACCGGGACAGGGCACAATGAGCAGTTCTTC.